Listed below are T cell receptor beta chains from one sample, sequenced in a study of blood T cell repertoires in COVID-19. Only in-frame clones appear in the TCRdb table, and some are missing; sequencing was by immunoSEQ multiplex PCR. The sample holds about 83,000 clones, around nine tenths seen once. Specimen: peripheral blood. The receptors were gathered from a man older than 75 with active or convalescent COVID-19. Both conserved end residues are part of each CDR3. A D gene is named only where the DNA matches it firmly. Where a row states a size, it is once, few, many or the class of an expanded clone; other rows omit it.

length,J,size,D,V,CDR3,DNA
16,TRBJ1-4,few,.,TRBV6-5,CASSYSGGGLGEKLFF,TGTGCCAGCAGTTACTCGGGGGGAGGCCTCGGTGAAAAACTGTTTTTT
15,TRBJ1-1,.,TRBD1,TRBV13,CASSFQQGVYTEAFF,TGTGCCAGCAGCTTTCAACAGGGGGTTTACACTGAAGCTTTCTTT
16,TRBJ2-1,.,.,TRBV7-3,CASSLEPRRIYNEQFF,TGTGCCAGCAGCTTAGAGCCTCGTCGAATCTACAATGAGCAGTTCTTC
13,TRBJ2-5,.,TRBD1,TRBV24-1,CATSTGTEETQYF,TGTGCCACCAGCACCGGGACAGAAGAGACCCAGTACTTC
13,TRBJ1-5,.,.,TRBV5-1,CASSLARGQPQHF,TGCGCCAGCAGCTTGGCCCGGGGTCAGCCCCAGCATTTT
18,TRBJ2-6,.,TRBD1,TRBV5-1,CASSANRDRFSGANVLTF,TGCGCCAGCAGCGCGAACCGGGACAGGTTCTCTGGGGCCAACGTCCTGACTTTC
15,TRBJ1-1,.,.,TRBV11-2,CASSLALWGRIEAFF,TGTGCCAGCAGCTTAGCCTTGTGGGGGCGCATAGAAGCTTTCTTT
15,TRBJ1-4,.,.,TRBV28,CASSLLTGGDEKLFF,TGTGCCAGCAGTTTATTGACGGGGGGCGATGAAAAACTGTTTTTT
19,TRBJ2-2,few,TRBD1,TRBV19,CASSQWGQGAGADTGELFF,TGTGCCAGCTCTCAATGGGGACAGGGGGCGGGTGCGGACACCGGGGAGCTGTTTTTT
13,TRBJ1-2,once,.,TRBV6-6,CASSPTGSDGYTF,TGTGCCAGCAGCCCTACAGGATCAGATGGCTACACCTTC
13,TRBJ1-1,once,TRBD1,TRBV29-1,CSGVTGTASEAFF,TGCAGCGGAGTTACCGGGACAGCAAGTGAAGCTTTCTTT
15,TRBJ2-1,few,.,TRBV2,CASSEYDSTLGEQFF,TGTGCCAGCAGTGAATACGACTCCACCTTGGGTGAGCAGTTCTTC
12,TRBJ2-2,.,.,TRBV6-6,CASRLAVGELFF,TGTGCCAGCAGATTAGCGGTCGGGGAGCTGTTTTTT
16,TRBJ2-2,.,TRBD2,TRBV19,CASTSTSGRNTGELFF,TGTGCCAGTACCTCGACTAGCGGGAGGAACACCGGGGAGCTGTTTTTT
15,TRBJ1-2,.,TRBD1,TRBV24-1,CATSDSDRGYYGYTF,TGTGCCACCAGTGACTCCGACAGGGGGTACTATGGCTACACCTTC
15,TRBJ1-2,.,TRBD1,TRBV24-1,CATSDPTGEDYGYTF,TGTGCCACCAGTGACCCGACAGGGGAGGACTATGGCTACACCTTC
15,TRBJ2-3,.,TRBD1,TRBV11-3,CASSSGQGDEDTQYF,TGTGCCAGCAGCTCCGGACAGGGGGACGAAGATACGCAGTATTTT
15,TRBJ1-1,few,.,TRBV6-5,CASSYSGGLSTEAFF,TGTGCCAGCAGTTACTCGGGCGGGTTGAGTACTGAAGCTTTCTTT
15,TRBJ1-2,.,.,TRBV18,CASSPRDTSNYGYTF,TGTGCCAGCTCACCACGGGACACCAGTAACTATGGCTACACCTTC
13,TRBJ1-6,.,.,TRBV27,CASTRVLNSPLHF,TGTGCCAGCACCCGGGTCCTTAATTCACCCCTCCACTTT
16,TRBJ2-1,.,.,TRBV9,CASSPRSTSSYNEQFF,TGTGCCAGCAGCCCCCGGAGCACGAGCTCCTACAATGAGCAGTTCTTC
13,TRBJ1-2,.,.,TRBV11-3,CASSLERVGGYTF,TGTGCCAGCAGCTTAGAACGGGTCGGTGGCTACACCTTC
15,TRBJ1-5,once,TRBD1,TRBV24-1,CATSGARQGREPQHF,TGTGCCACCAGTGGCGCCCGACAGGGGCGGGAGCCCCAGCATTTT
15,TRBJ1-2,.,.,TRBV5-1,CASSRSLYPDYGYTF,TGCGCCAGCAGCCGGAGCCTCTACCCTGACTATGGCTACACCTTC
15,TRBJ2-1,.,.,TRBV10-2,CASSESQAGRNEQFF,TGCGCCAGCAGTGAGAGTCAGGCCGGTCGGAATGAGCAGTTCTTC
16,TRBJ2-2,.,TRBD2,TRBV4-2,CASSQVIAGDTGELFF,TGTGCCAGCAGCCAAGTAATAGCGGGAGACACCGGGGAGCTGTTTTTT
16,TRBJ1-1,.,TRBD1,TRBV10-1,CASSDGQGTRNTEAFF,TGCGCCAGCAGTGATGGACAGGGGACGAGGAACACTGAAGCTTTCTTT
16,TRBJ2-3,.,TRBD2,TRBV9,CASSAQTSGSTDTQYF,TGTGCCAGCAGCGCCCAGACTAGCGGGAGCACAGATACGCAGTATTTT
14,TRBJ1-2,.,TRBD1,TRBV2,CASPPGQDNYGYTF,TGTGCCAGTCCCCCGGGACAGGATAACTATGGCTACACCTTC
14,TRBJ1-2,.,.,TRBV7-8,CASSLTDSPYGYTF,TGTGCCAGCAGCTTAACGGACAGTCCCTATGGCTACACCTTC
14,TRBJ1-3,few,.,TRBV27,CASSQGRGENTIYF,TGTGCCAGCAGCCAAGGCAGGGGCGAAAACACCATATATTTT
13,TRBJ2-5,once,TRBD2,TRBV29-1,CSVATSGGRAQYF,TGCAGCGTTGCGACTAGCGGGGGGCGGGCCCAGTACTTC
16,TRBJ2-1,.,.,TRBV5-1,CASSLAGGTDFNEQFF,TGCGCCAGCAGCTTGGCCGGCGGGACTGACTTCAATGAGCAGTTCTTC
15,TRBJ1-5,.,.,TRBV6-7,CASTRRTYSNQPQHF,TGTGCCAGCACCCGGAGGACCTATAGCAATCAGCCCCAGCATTTT
15,TRBJ2-1,.,TRBD1,TRBV14,CASSQPFKQGGEQFF,TGTGCCAGCAGCCAACCTTTCAAACAGGGGGGTGAGCAGTTCTTC
16,TRBJ1-6,few,.,TRBV18,CASSPTGNSYNSPLHF,TGTGCCAGCTCACCAACGGGGAACTCCTATAATTCACCCCTCCACTTT
13,TRBJ1-1,.,.,TRBV6-1,CASSELRATEAFF,TGTGCCAGCAGTGAATTGAGGGCCACTGAAGCTTTCTTT
17,TRBJ2-3,.,.,TRBV11-3,CASSLDRGRDTPDTQYF,TGTGCCAGCAGCTTAGATAGGGGGCGGGACACCCCAGATACGCAGTATTTT
14,TRBJ2-3,once,TRBD2,TRBV3-1/TRBV3-2,CASSEILAGHTQYF,TGTGCCAGCAGTGAAATACTAGCGGGACATACGCAGTATTTT
16,TRBJ1-4,.,.,TRBV7-2,CASSLRLGGIGEKLFF,TGTGCCAGCAGTCTACGGTTAGGGGGAATTGGTGAAAAACTGTTTTTT
17,TRBJ1-3,.,TRBD1,TRBV4-1,CASSQEGQGRFGNTIYF,TGCGCCAGCAGCCAAGAGGGACAGGGAAGATTTGGAAACACCATATATTTT
14,TRBJ1-5,.,.,TRBV6-5,CASSLDTRNQPQHF,TGTGCCAGCAGTCTGGACACTCGCAATCAGCCCCAGCATTTT
16,TRBJ2-5,once,TRBD1,TRBV10-3,CAISGDPGQGQETQYF,TGTGCCATCAGTGGAGACCCGGGACAGGGGCAAGAGACCCAGTACTTC
12,TRBJ2-2,.,.,TRBV27,CASGQGIKELFF,TGTGCCAGCGGGCAGGGAATTAAAGAGCTGTTTTTT
15,TRBJ1-1,.,.,TRBV29-1,CSVVIPPGGGAEAFF,TGCAGCGTTGTCATCCCGCCCGGGGGAGGCGCCGAAGCTTTCTTT
16,TRBJ1-1,.,TRBD1,TRBV2,CASSEYEQGAWTEAFF,TGTGCCAGCAGTGAATATGAGCAGGGGGCGTGGACTGAAGCTTTCTTT
18,TRBJ2-2,.,TRBD1,TRBV6-4,CASSAGTGGPTNTGELFF,TGTGCCAGCAGTGCCGGGACAGGGGGACCCACGAACACCGGGGAGCTGTTTTTT
15,TRBJ1-5,.,.,TRBV6-5,CASRLRRVSNQPQHF,TGTGCCAGCAGGCTCAGGAGGGTTAGCAATCAGCCCCAGCATTTT